The entry below gives a single T cell receptor beta chain sequence along with its context. This may arise from a read error, as a much more abundant clone is one base away. This record belongs to a study of tumor and adjacent non-tumor tissue in lung cancer. The library came from three nested PCR rounds adapted from ARM-PCR protocols. MiXCR, applied by TCRdb to the multiplex PCR reads, yields one record per CDR3 protein. There are around 210,000 distinct CDR3 sequences in the sample; 71% occur only once, and 25% lies in the top ten. The length of the CDR3 is 16 residues. V dropped 2 bases and J dropped 4 bases, with 20 bases sitting between them. Germline lookup yields CDR1 DFQATT and CDR2 SNEGSKA (reference sequence). The template was RNA from unsorted bulk tissue.

V and J are TRBV20-1 and TRBJ1-1; D gene unclear. The sequenced sample consisted of lung tumor tissue. This clonotype originated in a man aged 60-69 years with non-small cell lung cancer. CDR3 residues: CSARNARTPRLTEAFF. CDR3 in DNA: TGCAGTGCTAGAAATGCGAGGACTCCTAGACTCACTGAAGCTTTCTTT.